There are many counts of the clone carrying this T cell receptor beta chain. Via MiXCR, TCRdb re-called the 5' RACE reads, giving one row per CDR3 protein. The sample carries hundreds of thousands of distinct CDR3 sequences, about 22% recorded once. This sample stems from a study of identical twins. The CDR3 is made up of 13 amino acids. Trimming left V 6 bases short and J 3 bases short, with 11 bases between. The sample was also linked to a second study, of yellow fever vaccine responses in identical twins.

The chain carries TRBV12-3 or TRBV12-4 and TRBJ1-1; D may be TRBD1 (6 bases). The source of this sequence is a woman aged 18-29 years in good health. The material sequenced was CD4+ T cells sorted from blood. CDR3 DNA sequence: TGTGCCAGCAGCACCCGACAGGACACTGAAGCTTTCTTT. It is translated as CASSTRQDTEAFF.